The sequence of this T cell receptor (beta chain) was determined in a study of blood T cell repertoires in COVID-19. About the study: The United States, Italy and Spain provided the acute and convalescent COVID-19 samples. The analysed material was cDNA or gDNA that came from T cells, B-cell-depleted T cells, or PBMCs.

Authors' processing steps: Estimates of nucleated cell counts were drawn from the amplification of reference gene primers. Assay used: immunoSEQ multiplex PCR; TCRdb lists only in-frame clones, some missing. V and J calls and clone size are given by that table; D and trimming were obtained from the DNA. This table holds over 250,000 clones, 86% found once. From germline, CDR1 is SGHVS and CDR2 FNYEAQ. The CDR3 is 13 residues long. The V segment lost 1 base and the J segment 3 bases; nucleotides outside the gene matches: 0. The sequence was collected from a man aged 40-50 years who had recovered from COVID-19. This chain links TRBV7-6 with TRBJ2-7; 7 bases fit TRBD1. The sequenced sample consisted of peripheral blood. CDR3 sequence (DNA): TGTGCCAGCAGCTTAGACAGGGGCTACGAGCAGTACTTC. It specifies CASSLDRGYEQYF.